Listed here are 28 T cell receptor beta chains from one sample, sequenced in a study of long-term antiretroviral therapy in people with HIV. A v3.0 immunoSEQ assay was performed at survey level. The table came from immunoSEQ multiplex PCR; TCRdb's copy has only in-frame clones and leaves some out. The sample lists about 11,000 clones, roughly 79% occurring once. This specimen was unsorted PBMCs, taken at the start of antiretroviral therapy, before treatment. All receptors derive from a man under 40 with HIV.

CDR3 protein: CASRGTSGGVAYF. The CDR3 nucleotides are TGTGCCAGCAGGGGGACTAGCGGGGGGGTGGCGTACTTC. The rearrangement joins TRBV7-2 to TRBJ2-7; 16 positions agree with TRBD2. V gave up 6 bases and J gave up 12 bases; unmatched junction bases: 5. Germline V gene lookup returns CDR1 SGHTA and CDR2 FQGNSA. This CDR3 has 13 amino acids.

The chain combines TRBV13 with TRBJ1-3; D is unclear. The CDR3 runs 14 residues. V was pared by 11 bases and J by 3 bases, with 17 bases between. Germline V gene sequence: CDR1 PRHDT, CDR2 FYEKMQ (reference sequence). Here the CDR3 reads CAVLMALDGNTIYF. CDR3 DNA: TGTGCCGTACTAATGGCATTGGATGGAAACACCATATATTTT.

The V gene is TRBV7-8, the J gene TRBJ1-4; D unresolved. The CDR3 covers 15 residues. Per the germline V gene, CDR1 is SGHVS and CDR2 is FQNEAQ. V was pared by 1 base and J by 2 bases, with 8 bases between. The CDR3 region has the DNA TGTGCCAGCAGCTTAGGCGGGGTGACTAATGAAAAACTGTTTTTT. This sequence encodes CASSLGGVTNEKLFF. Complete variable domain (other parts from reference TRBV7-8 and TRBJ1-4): GAGVSQSPRYKVAKRGQDVALRCDPISGHVSLFWYQQALGQGPEFLTYFQNEAQLDKSGLPSDRFFAERPEGSVSTLKIQRTQQEDSAVYLCASSLGGVTNEKLFFGSGTQLSVL.

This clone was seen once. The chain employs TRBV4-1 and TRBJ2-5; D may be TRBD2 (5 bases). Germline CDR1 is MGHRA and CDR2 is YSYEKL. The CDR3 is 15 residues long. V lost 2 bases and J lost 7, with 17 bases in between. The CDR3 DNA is TGCGCCAGCAGCCAACTCCCGGGAAGAGAAGGGACCCAGTACTTC. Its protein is CASSQLPGREGTQYF.

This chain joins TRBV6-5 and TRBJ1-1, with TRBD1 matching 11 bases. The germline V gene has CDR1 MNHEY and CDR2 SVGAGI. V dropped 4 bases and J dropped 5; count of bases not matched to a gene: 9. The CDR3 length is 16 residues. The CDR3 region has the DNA TGTGCCAGCAGTTCTTTACGGGGGACAGGGGGGACTGAAGCTTTCTTT. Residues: CASSSLRGTGGTEAFF.

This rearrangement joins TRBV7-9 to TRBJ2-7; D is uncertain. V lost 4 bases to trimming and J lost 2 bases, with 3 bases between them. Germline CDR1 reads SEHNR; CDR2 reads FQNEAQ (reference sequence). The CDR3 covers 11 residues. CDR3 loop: CASSYAYEQYF. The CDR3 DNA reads TGTGCCAGCAGCTATGCCTACGAGCAGTACTTC.

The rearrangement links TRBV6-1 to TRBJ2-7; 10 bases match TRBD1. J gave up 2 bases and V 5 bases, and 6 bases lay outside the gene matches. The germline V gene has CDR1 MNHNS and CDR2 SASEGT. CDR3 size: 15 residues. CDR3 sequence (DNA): TGTGCCAGCAGTTCCCCCGGGACAGGGGCCTACGAGCAGTACTTC. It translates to CASSSPGTGAYEQYF.

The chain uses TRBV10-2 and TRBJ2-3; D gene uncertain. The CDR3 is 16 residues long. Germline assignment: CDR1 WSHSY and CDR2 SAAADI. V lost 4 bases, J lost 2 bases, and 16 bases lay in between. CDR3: CASSATTKLPTDTQYF. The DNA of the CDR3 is TGCGCCAGCAGTGCTACTACTAAACTTCCCACAGATACGCAGTATTTT.

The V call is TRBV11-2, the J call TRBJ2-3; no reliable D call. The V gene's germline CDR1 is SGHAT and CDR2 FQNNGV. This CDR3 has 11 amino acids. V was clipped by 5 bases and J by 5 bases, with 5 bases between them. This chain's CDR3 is CASSLEDTQYF. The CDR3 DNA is TGTGCCAGCAGCCTTGAAGATACGCAGTATTTT.

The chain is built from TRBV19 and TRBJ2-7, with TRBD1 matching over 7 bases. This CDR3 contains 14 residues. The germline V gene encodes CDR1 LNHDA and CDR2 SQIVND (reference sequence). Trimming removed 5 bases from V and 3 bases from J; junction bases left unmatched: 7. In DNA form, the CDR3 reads TGTGCCAGTAGTCCCCAGGACAGGTTCTACGAGCAGTACTTC. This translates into CASSPQDRFYEQYF.

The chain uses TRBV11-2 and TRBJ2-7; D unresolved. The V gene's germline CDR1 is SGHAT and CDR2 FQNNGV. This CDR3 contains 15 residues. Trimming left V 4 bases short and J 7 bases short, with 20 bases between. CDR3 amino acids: CASSSSRRSLKEQYF. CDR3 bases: TGTGCCAGCAGCTCCTCCCGGCGCAGCTTGAAGGAGCAGTACTTC. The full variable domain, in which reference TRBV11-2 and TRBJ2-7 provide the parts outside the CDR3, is EAGVAQSPRYKIIEKRQSVAFWCNPISGHATLYWYQQILGQGPKLLIQFQNNGVVDDSQLPKDRFSAERLKGVDSTLKIQPAKLEDSAVYLCASSSSRRSLKEQYFGPGTRLTVT.

DNA of the CDR3: TGTGCCAGTAGTATTTTGGGGGGCAATCAGCCCCAGCATTTT. It encodes CASSILGGNQPQHF. The rearrangement joins TRBV19 to TRBJ1-5; D may be TRBD1 (5 bases). Between the trimmed V and J ends, which lost 3 bases and 2 bases, there was a span of 8 bases. The germline gives CDR1 LNHDA, CDR2 SQIVND (reference sequence). CDR3 length: 14 amino acids.

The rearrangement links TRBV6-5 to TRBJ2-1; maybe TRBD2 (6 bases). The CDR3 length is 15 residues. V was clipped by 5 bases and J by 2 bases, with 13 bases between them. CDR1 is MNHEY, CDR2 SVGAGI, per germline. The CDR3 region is CASSPGTGAYNEQFF. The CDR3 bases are TGTGCCAGCAGTCCCGGGACTGGAGCCTACAATGAGCAGTTCTTC.

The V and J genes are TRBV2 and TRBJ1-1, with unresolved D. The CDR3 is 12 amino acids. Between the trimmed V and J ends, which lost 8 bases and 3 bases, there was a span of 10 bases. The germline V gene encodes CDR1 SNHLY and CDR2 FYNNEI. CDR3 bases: TGTGCCAGCCCCTGGGCGGACACTGAAGCTTTCTTT. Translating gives CASPWADTEAFF.

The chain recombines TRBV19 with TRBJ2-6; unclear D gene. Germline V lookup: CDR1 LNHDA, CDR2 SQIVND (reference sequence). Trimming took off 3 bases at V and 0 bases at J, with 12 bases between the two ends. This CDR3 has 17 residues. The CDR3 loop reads CASSILATSSGANVLTF. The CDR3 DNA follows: TGTGCCAGTAGTATCTTGGCAACCAGCTCTGGGGCCAACGTCCTGACTTTC.

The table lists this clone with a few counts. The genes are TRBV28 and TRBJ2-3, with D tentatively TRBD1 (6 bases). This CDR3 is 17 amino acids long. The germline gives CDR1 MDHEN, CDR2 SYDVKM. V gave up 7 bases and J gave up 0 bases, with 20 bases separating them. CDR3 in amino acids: CASTLEGTGTSTDTQYF. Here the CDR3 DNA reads TGTGCCAGCACCTTGGAAGGCACAGGGACGAGCACAGATACGCAGTATTTT.

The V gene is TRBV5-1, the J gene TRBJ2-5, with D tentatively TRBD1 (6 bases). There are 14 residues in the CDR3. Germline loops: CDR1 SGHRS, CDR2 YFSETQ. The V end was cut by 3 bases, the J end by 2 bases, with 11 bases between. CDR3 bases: TGCGCCAGCAGCTCACAGGGCTTACAAGAGACCCAGTACTTC. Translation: CASSSQGLQETQYF.

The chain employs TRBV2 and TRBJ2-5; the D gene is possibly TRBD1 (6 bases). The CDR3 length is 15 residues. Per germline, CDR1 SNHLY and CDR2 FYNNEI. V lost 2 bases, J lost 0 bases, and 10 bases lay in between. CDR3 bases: TGTGCCAGCAGTGAAACCAGGGGCGACCAAGAGACCCAGTACTTC. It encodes CASSETRGDQETQYF.

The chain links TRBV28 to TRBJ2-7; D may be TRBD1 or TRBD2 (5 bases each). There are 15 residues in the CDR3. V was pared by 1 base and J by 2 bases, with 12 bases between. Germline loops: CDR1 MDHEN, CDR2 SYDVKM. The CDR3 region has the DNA TGTGCCAGCAGTTTATCAGGGACCCTAACCTACGAGCAGTACTTC. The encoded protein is CASSLSGTLTYEQYF.

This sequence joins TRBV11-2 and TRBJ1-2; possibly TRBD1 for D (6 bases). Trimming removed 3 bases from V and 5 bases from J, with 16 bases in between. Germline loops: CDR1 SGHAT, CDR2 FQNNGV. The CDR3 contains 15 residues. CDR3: CASSFEEGGQYGYTF. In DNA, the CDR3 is TGTGCCAGCAGCTTCGAGGAGGGGGGGCAATATGGCTACACCTTC.

DNA for the CDR3: TGCGCCAGCAGCTTGTACGACAGCAATGAGCAGTTCTTC. Residues: CASSLYDSNEQFF. The gene calls are TRBV5-1 and TRBJ2-1; weak D call: TRBD1 (5 bases). Germline CDR1 reads SGHRS; CDR2 reads YFSETQ. Trimming took 1 base from V and 6 from J, leaving 8 bases between them. This CDR3 region has 13 residues. The full variable domain, its missing parts supplied by reference TRBV5-1 and TRBJ2-1, is KAGVTQTPRYLIKTRGQQVTLSCSPISGHRSVSWYQQTPGQGLQFLFEYFSETQRNKGNFPGRFSGRQFSNSRSEMNVSTLELGDSALYLCASSLYDSNEQFFGPGTRLTVL.

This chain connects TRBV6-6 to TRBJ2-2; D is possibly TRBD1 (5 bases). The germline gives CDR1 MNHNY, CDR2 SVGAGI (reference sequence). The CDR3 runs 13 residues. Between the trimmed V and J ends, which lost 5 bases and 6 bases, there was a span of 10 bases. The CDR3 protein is CASSPQTAGELFF. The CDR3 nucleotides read TGTGCCAGCAGTCCCCAGACAGCCGGGGAGCTGTTTTTT.

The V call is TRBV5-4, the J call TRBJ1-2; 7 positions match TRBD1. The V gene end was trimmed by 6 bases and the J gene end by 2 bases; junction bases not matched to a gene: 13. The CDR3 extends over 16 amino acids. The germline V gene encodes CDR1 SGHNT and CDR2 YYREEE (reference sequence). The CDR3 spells CASKQGQRGSNYGYTF. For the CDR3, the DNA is TGTGCCAGCAAACAGGGACAGCGAGGGTCCAACTATGGCTACACCTTC.

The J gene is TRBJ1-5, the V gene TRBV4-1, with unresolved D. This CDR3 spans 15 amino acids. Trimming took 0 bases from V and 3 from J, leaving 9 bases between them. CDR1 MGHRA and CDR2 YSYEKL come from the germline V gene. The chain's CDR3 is CASSQDSGINQPQHF. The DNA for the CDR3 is TGCGCCAGCAGCCAAGATTCCGGGATCAATCAGCCCCAGCATTTT.

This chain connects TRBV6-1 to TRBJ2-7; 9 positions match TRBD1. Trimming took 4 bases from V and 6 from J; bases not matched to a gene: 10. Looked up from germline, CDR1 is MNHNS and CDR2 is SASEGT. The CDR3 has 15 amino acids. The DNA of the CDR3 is TGTGCCAGCAGTGGGGTAAGGGACAGGGTGATCGAGCAGTACTTC. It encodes CASSGVRDRVIEQYF.

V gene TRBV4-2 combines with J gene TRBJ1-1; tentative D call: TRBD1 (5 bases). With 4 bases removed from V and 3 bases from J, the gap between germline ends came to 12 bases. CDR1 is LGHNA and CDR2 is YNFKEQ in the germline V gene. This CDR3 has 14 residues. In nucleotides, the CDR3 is TGTGCCAGCAGCCCGCAACAGGAGGACACTGAAGCTTTCTTT. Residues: CASSPQQEDTEAFF.

CDR3 sequence reads: CASGLAPSTDTQYF. DNA of the CDR3: TGTGCCAGCGGGTTAGCGCCTAGCACAGATACGCAGTATTTT. This sequence joins TRBV6-6 and TRBJ2-3; possibly TRBD2 for D (5 bases). From germline, CDR1 is MNHNY and CDR2 SVGAGI (reference sequence). Trimming removed 8 bases from V and 0 bases from J, with 12 bases in between. The CDR3 consists of 14 residues.

The CDR3 DNA reads TGTGCCAGCAGTGAAGTTTGGACAGGGGGGCGGGATACGCAGTATTTT. Protein sequence: CASSEVWTGGRDTQYF. This chain links TRBV6-1 with TRBJ2-3; 10 bases map to TRBD1. Germline CDR1 and CDR2: MNHNS and SASEGT. This CDR3 comprises 16 residues. Trimming took 1 base from V and 6 from J; bases not matched to a gene: 7.